The clone carrying this T cell receptor beta chain was seen only a few times. Its antigen is unknown. The CDR3 is made up of 16 amino acids. Unmatched junction bases numbered 6, after V lost 4 bases and J lost 1 base. The germline CDR1 and CDR2 sequences are LGHNA and YNFKEQ. This sample stems from a study of blood T cells in healthy people across ages. Study-wide results and caveats: Older age went with lower TCR beta diversity per million T cells, in a roughly linear way. It was held that diversity estimates obtained from one million T cells represented underestimates. There was a strong correlation between TCR beta diversity and naive T cell percentage.

PCR was performed a second time for about 6 to 12 cycles using a sample-barcoded 5' primer and a J-beta primer mix. From each sample, at least 2.5 million paired-end reads containing CDR3 were obtained. One entry per CDR3 protein, called by TCRdb with MiXCR from the 5' RACE reads. The table lists roughly 700,000 distinct CDR3 sequences, 45% to 50% of them singletons. The sample was blood. The V gene is TRBV4-2, the J gene TRBJ2-1, with 8 bases matching TRBD2. This clonotype originated in a woman aged 55-69 years in good health. In DNA, the CDR3 is TGTGCCAGCAGCCCCCAGACTAGCGAATCCTACAATGAGCAGTTCTTC. Translation gives CASSPQTSESYNEQFF.